The next 24 T cell receptor beta chains were all read from a single sample in a study of blood T cell repertoires in COVID-19. Method: immunoSEQ multiplex PCR; TCRdb's copy keeps in-frame clones and lacks some. This repertoire shows 350,000 to 500,000 clones, 70% to 90% found once; its top ten account for 1.4% to 1.5%. The material sequenced was PBMCs or T cells enriched from blood (not recorded which). The receptor set was obtained from a woman younger than 30 who had been exposed to COVID-19.

CDR3 DNA sequence: TGTGCTAGTGGTCAGGGACAGCCATCGAACACCGGGGAGCTGTTTTTT. Translated, it gives CASGQGQPSNTGELFF. This sequence joins TRBV12-5 and TRBJ2-2; 7 nucleotides line up with TRBD1. Germline V lookup: CDR1 LGHNT, CDR2 FRNRAP. V lost 5 bases and J lost 0; bases outside the gene matches: 6. This CDR3 spans 16 amino acids.

This clone has only a few counts. This chain joins TRBV16 and TRBJ2-7, with D perhaps matching TRBD2 (6 bases). CDR1 KGHSY and CDR2 FQNENV come from the germline V gene. The CDR3 covers 13 residues. V lost 6 bases and J lost 1, with 10 bases in between. The CDR3 DNA reads as TGTGCCAGCAGTCCTGGACTATCCTACGAGCAGTACTTC. It yields the protein CASSPGLSYEQYF.

V is TRBV5-8 and J is TRBJ1-4; D remains unclear. CDR3 length: 13 residues. Trimming took 2 bases from V and 2 from J, leaving 4 bases between them. CDR1 is SGHTS and CDR2 is YDEGEE in the germline V gene. The CDR3 nucleotides read TGTGCCAGCAGCTTTGGCACTAATGAAAAACTGTTTTTT. Amino acid sequence: CASSFGTNEKLFF.

As DNA, the CDR3 is TGTGCCAGCCAGGGGGGAGAAAAACTGTTTTTT. It codes for CASQGGEKLFF. V is TRBV28 and J is TRBJ1-4; 7 bases align to TRBD1. The ends lost 8 bases at V and 8 bases at J; junction bases unmatched: 2. This CDR3 is built from 11 residues. CDR1 is MDHEN and CDR2 is SYDVKM in the germline V gene.

The CDR3 reads CASSPLGNQPQHF. The CDR3 coding sequence is TGTGCCAGCAGCCCCCTCGGCAATCAGCCCCAGCATTTT. The chain has TRBV4-2 and TRBJ1-5; D unclear. CDR3 size: 13 residues. CDR1 LGHNA and CDR2 YNFKEQ come from the germline V gene. Trimming removed 4 bases from V and 2 bases from J, with 6 bases in between.

About this clone itself: The sample contains more than one DNA sequence encoding this CDR3. V usage is TRBV9 and J usage is TRBJ1-3, with D maybe TRBD1 (5 bases). This CDR3 is built from 14 residues. V was clipped by 2 bases and J by 2 bases, with 8 bases between them. Germline CDR1 reads SGDLS; CDR2 reads YYNGEE. CDR3 bases: TGTGCCAGCAGCGTGGGCAGGGCTGGAAACACCATATATTTT. Translation gives CASSVGRAGNTIYF.

A single count supports this clone. J is TRBJ2-7 and V is TRBV19; 9 positions agree with TRBD1. Trimming took 6 bases from V and 7 from J; bases not matched to a gene: 7. Germline assignment: CDR1 LNHDA and CDR2 SQIVND (reference sequence). This CDR3 comprises 13 residues. The DNA for the CDR3 is TGTGCCAGTAGCTGGGACAGGGTGGGGGAGCAGTACTTC. Translated: CASSWDRVGEQYF.

The chain joins TRBV6-4 to TRBJ1-6; D is ambiguous. CDR1 and CDR2 from the germline V gene are MRHNA and SNTAGT. The CDR3 has 13 amino acids. Deletions cut 2 bases from V and 7 bases from J, with 6 bases between. The CDR3 DNA follows: TGTGCCAGCAGTGACGAGATAAATTCACCCCTCCACTTT. Amino acids: CASSDEINSPLHF.

The chain has TRBV4-3 and TRBJ1-1; TRBD1 might be the D (5 bases). V dropped 0 bases and J dropped 5 bases, with 19 bases sitting between them. The length of the CDR3 is 17 residues. CDR1 is LGHNA and CDR2 is YSLEER in the germline V gene. The CDR3 region is CASSQDSLNGARTEAFF. CDR3 nucleotide sequence: TGCGCCAGCAGCCAAGACTCCCTGAATGGGGCACGGACTGAAGCTTTCTTT.

This chain's CDR3 is CASSYQGGGSYEQYF. CDR3 DNA: TGTGCCAGCAGCTACCAGGGAGGGGGATCCTACGAGCAGTACTTC. The chain employs TRBV11-2 and TRBJ2-7; the D gene is possibly TRBD2 (7 bases). Germline-derived CDR1 and CDR2 are SGHAT and FQNNGV. The CDR3 sequence is 15 residues long. V shed 4 bases and J shed 1 base, with 14 bases lying between them.

This clone was found once. The chain has TRBV6-5 and TRBJ1-2; no reliable D call. The CDR3 consists of 15 residues. Germline V CDR1 and CDR2: MNHEY, SVGAGI. Trimming removed 3 bases at V and 0 bases at J, with 11 bases between. The chain's CDR3 is CASSYFAGSNYGYTF. The DNA for the CDR3 is TGTGCCAGCAGTTATTTCGCAGGATCTAACTATGGCTACACCTTC.

The chain has TRBV2 and TRBJ2-7, with D possibly being TRBD2 (6 bases). Per the germline V gene, CDR1 is SNHLY and CDR2 is FYNNEI. This CDR3 has 13 amino acids. V was trimmed by 7 bases and J by 4 bases, leaving 14 bases between them. CDR3 sequence (DNA): TGTGCCAGCACGGGAGACGGGAAATACGAGCAGTACTTC. This codes for CASTGDGKYEQYF.

The chain combines TRBV29-1 with TRBJ2-1; 11 bases line up with TRBD2. V trimming: 6 bases; J trimming: 7 bases; junction bases outside the gene matches: 5. The germline gives CDR1 SQVTM, CDR2 ANQGSEA. The CDR3 contains 13 residues. The CDR3: CSVIAGGVNEQFF. CDR3 bases: TGCAGCGTCATAGCGGGGGGGGTTAATGAGCAGTTCTTC.

The chain links TRBV7-6 to TRBJ2-2; the match to TRBD2 covers 7 bases. Per germline, CDR1 SGHVS and CDR2 FNYEAQ. This CDR3 is 15 amino acids long. V gave up 4 bases and J gave up 0 bases; unmatched junction bases: 2. The CDR3 DNA sequence: TGTGCCAGCAGCTCCGGACTAGCGAACACCGGGGAGCTGTTTTTT. Translating gives CASSSGLANTGELFF.

This clone occurred a few times. The chain couples TRBV5-1 to TRBJ1-6; no clear D gene. The CDR3 is 15 residues long. V was shortened by 2 bases and J by 5 bases, with 11 bases between the two germline ends. Germline CDR1 and CDR2: SGHRS and YFSETQ. This CDR3 reads CASSLYLSDNSPLHF. In DNA form, the CDR3 reads TGCGCCAGCAGCTTATACCTAAGCGATAATTCACCCCTCCACTTT.

The rearrangement uses TRBV5-1 and TRBJ2-1; D remains ambiguous. The CDR3 consists of 14 residues. V lost 1 base and J lost 9, with 14 bases in between. The germline gives CDR1 SGHRS, CDR2 YFSETQ. This CDR3 is CASSLTIQIGEQFF. The CDR3 bases are TGCGCCAGCAGCTTGACGATCCAAATCGGTGAGCAGTTCTTC.

With regard to this clone: The same CDR3 arises from other DNA sequences in this sample as well. The genes are TRBV7-6 and TRBJ2-3; 8 bases align to TRBD2. Germline lookup yields CDR1 SGHVS and CDR2 FNYEAQ. This CDR3 contains 16 residues. The J segment lost 5 bases and the V segment lost 4 bases, leaving 11 bases of the junction unmatched. This chain's CDR3 is CASSSTSGWGGDTQYF. The CDR3 bases are TGTGCCAGCAGCTCCACTAGCGGATGGGGGGGAGATACGCAGTATTTT. The full variable domain, in which reference TRBV7-6 and TRBJ2-3 provide the parts outside the CDR3, is GAGVSQSPRYKVTKRGQDVALRCDPISGHVSLYWYRQALGQGPEFLTYFNYEAQQDKSGLPNDRFSAERPEGSISTLTIQRTEQRDSAMYRCASSSTSGWGGDTQYFGPGTRLTVL.

The chain employs TRBV7-6 and TRBJ2-1; TRBD2 is a possible D gene (6 bases). Germline assignment: CDR1 SGHVS and CDR2 FNYEAQ. The CDR3 is made up of 16 amino acids. The V end lost 2 bases, the J end lost 5 bases, and 16 bases lay between the germline ends. The CDR3 nucleotides are TGTGCCAGCAGCTTATGGGGAGGAGCGGCAGACAATGAGCAGTTCTTC. Amino acid sequence: CASSLWGGAADNEQFF.

This clone was recorded only once. The chain carries TRBV29-1 and TRBJ1-1; 8 nucleotides match TRBD1. The CDR3 runs to 12 residues. The V segment lost 8 bases and the J segment 4 bases; nucleotides outside the gene matches: 6. Germline V lookup: CDR1 SQVTM, CDR2 ANQGSEA. CDR3 nucleotide sequence: TGCAGCACGGGACAGGAGGGCACTGAAGCTTTCTTT. Protein: CSTGQEGTEAFF.

The chain carries TRBV7-2 and TRBJ2-3; 11 bases agree with TRBD2. The CDR3 is 14 amino acids. Germline trimming cut 1 base from V and 6 bases from J; bases unmatched to any gene: 0. Germline CDR1 reads SGHTA; CDR2 reads FQGNSA. The CDR3 loop is CASSLGTSGDTQYF. Written as DNA, the CDR3 is TGTGCCAGCAGCTTAGGGACTAGCGGGGATACGCAGTATTTT.

CDR3 in DNA: TGTGCCAGCAGCCAGGGAGCGGGAGGTTTCGATGAGCAGTTCTTC. Translated, it gives CASSQGAGGFDEQFF. The chain is built from TRBV3-1 (or the pseudogene TRBV3-2) and TRBJ2-1; 9 nucleotides align to TRBD2. Germline V CDR1 and CDR2: LGHDT, YNNKEL (reference sequence). The ends lost 3 bases at V and 8 bases at J; junction bases unmatched: 8. CDR3 length: 15 residues.

J is TRBJ1-4 and V is TRBV28, with 7 bases matching TRBD1. The V and J ends lost 7 bases and 3 bases, in that order; junction bases with no gene match: 2. Germline assignment: CDR1 MDHEN and CDR2 SYDVKM. The CDR3 consists of 13 residues. The CDR3 sequence is CASKGAANEKLFF. As DNA, the CDR3 is TGTGCCAGCAAGGGGGCTGCTAATGAAAAACTGTTTTTT.

The chain uses TRBV30 and TRBJ2-3, with TRBD1 identical over 11 bases. The junction had 11 bases not matched to a gene; V was cut back by 0 bases and J by 6 bases. Germline V gene lookup returns CDR1 GTSNPN and CDR2 SVGIG (reference sequence). This CDR3 contains 17 residues. CDR3 residues: CAWSVLIGTGGRDTQYF. The DNA of the CDR3 is TGTGCCTGGAGTGTACTAATCGGGACAGGGGGACGGGATACGCAGTATTTT. Filled out from reference TRBV30 and TRBJ2-3, the complete variable domain reads SQTIHQWPATLVQPVGSPLSLECTVEGTSNPNLYWYRQAAGRGLQLLFYSVGIGQISSEVPQNLSASRPQDRQFILSSKKLLLSDSGFYLCAWSVLIGTGGRDTQYFGPGTRLTVL.

This rearrangement joins TRBV19 to TRBJ2-7; D perhaps matches TRBD1 (6 bases). Germline V CDR1 and CDR2: LNHDA, SQIVND (reference sequence). This CDR3 spans 14 amino acids. V was cut by 5 bases and J by 3 bases, with 14 bases left in between. Here the CDR3 reads CASSFGLQGYEQYF. CDR3 DNA sequence: TGTGCCAGTAGTTTTGGCCTACAGGGCTACGAGCAGTACTTC.